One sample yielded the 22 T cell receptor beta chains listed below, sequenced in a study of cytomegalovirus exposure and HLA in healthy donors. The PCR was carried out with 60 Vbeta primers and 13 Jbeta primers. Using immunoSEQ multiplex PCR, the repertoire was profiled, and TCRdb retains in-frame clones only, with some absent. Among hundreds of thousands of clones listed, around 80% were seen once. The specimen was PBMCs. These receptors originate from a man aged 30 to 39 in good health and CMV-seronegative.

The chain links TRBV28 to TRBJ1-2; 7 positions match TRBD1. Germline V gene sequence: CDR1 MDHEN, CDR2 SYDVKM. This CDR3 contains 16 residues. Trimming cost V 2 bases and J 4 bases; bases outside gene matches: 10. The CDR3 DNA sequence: TGTGCCAGCAGTTTAATAAACCGGGACAGAAGCTATGGCTACACCTTC. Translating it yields CASSLINRDRSYGYTF.

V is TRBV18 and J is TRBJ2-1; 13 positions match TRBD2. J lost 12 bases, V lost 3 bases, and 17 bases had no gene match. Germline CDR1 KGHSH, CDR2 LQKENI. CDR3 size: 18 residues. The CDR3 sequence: CASSPVARLAGGSTRQFF. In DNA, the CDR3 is TGTGCCAGCTCACCCGTCGCGCGACTAGCGGGGGGCTCTACACGGCAGTTCTTC.

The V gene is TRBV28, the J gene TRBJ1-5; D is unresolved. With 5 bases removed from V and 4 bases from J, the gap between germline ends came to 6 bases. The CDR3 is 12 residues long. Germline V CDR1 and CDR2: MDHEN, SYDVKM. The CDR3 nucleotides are TGTGCCAGCAGTCCCCTGAATCAGCCCCAGCATTTT. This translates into CASSPLNQPQHF.

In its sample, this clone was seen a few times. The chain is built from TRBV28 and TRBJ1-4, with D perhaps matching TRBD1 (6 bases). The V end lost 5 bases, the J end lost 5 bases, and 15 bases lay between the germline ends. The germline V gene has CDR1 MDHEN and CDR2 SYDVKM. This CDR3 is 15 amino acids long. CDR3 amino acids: CASSAGTIKNEKLFF. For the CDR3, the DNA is TGTGCCAGCAGTGCCGGGACAATCAAAAATGAAAAACTGTTTTTT.

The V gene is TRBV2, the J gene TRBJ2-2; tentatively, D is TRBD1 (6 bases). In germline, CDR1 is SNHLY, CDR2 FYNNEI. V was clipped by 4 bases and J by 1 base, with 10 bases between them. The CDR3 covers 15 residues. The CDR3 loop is CASSAGTLNTGELFF. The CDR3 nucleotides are TGTGCCAGCAGTGCCGGGACACTGAACACCGGGGAGCTGTTTTTT.

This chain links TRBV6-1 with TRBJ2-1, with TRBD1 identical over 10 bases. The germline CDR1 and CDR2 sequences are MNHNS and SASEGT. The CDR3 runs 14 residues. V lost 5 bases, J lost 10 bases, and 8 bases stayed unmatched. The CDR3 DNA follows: TGTGCCAGCAGTTCGCGACAGGGGGCGAGGGAGCAGTTCTTC. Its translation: CASSSRQGAREQFF.

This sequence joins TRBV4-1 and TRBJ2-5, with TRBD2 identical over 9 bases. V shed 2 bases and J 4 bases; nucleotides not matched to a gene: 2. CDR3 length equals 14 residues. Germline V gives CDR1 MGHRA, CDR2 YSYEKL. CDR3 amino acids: CASSQTSGRETQYF. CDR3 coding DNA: TGCGCCAGCAGCCAAACTAGCGGGCGAGAGACCCAGTACTTC.

The DNA for the CDR3 is TGTGCCAGCAGTCAAGACAGGGCCCAAGCTTTCTTT. Translated: CASSQDRAQAFF. J is TRBJ1-1 and V is TRBV28, with 7 bases fitting TRBD1. Trimming took 5 bases from V and 9 from J; bases not matched to a gene: 6. The CDR3 consists of 12 residues. The germline V gene has CDR1 MDHEN and CDR2 SYDVKM.

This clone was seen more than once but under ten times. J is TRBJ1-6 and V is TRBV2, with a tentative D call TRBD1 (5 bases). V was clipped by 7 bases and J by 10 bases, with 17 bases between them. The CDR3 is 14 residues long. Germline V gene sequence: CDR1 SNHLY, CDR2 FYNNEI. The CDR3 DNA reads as TGTGCCAGCACACGGGAGGGGAGCGGCTCACCCCTCCACTTT. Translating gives CASTREGSGSPLHF.

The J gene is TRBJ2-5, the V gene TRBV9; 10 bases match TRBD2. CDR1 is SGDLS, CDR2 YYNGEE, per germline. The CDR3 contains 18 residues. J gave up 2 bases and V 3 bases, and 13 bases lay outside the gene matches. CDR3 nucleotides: TGTGCCAGCAGCGAGGGGGGAGCGGGGGGGCAGCTACAAGAGACCCAGTACTTC. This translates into CASSEGGAGGQLQETQYF.

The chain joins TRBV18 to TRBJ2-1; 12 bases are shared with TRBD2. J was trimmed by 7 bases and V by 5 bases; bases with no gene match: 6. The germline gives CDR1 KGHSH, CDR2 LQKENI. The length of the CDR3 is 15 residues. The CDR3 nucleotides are TGTGCCAGCTCATCCTCTAGCGGGGGGGCTAATGAGCAGTTCTTC. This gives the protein CASSSSSGGANEQFF. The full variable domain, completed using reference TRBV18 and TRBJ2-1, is NAGVMQNPRHLVRRRGQEARLRCSPMKGHSHVYWYRQLPEEGLKFMVYLQKENIIDESGMPKERFSAEFPKEGPSILRIQQVVRGDSAAYFCASSSSSGGANEQFFGPGTRLTVL.

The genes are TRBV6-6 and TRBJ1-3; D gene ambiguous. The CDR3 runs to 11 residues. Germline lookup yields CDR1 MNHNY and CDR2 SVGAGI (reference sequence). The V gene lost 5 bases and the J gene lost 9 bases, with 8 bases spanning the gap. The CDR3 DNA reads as TGTGCCAGCAGTGGGGAGTTCACCATATATTTT. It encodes CASSGEFTIYF.

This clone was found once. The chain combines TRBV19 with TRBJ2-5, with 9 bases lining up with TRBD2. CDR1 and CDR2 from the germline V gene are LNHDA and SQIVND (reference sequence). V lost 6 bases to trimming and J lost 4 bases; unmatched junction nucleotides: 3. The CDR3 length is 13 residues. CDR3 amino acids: CASSPGLAETQYF. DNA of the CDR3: TGTGCCAGTAGCCCGGGACTAGCAGAGACCCAGTACTTC.

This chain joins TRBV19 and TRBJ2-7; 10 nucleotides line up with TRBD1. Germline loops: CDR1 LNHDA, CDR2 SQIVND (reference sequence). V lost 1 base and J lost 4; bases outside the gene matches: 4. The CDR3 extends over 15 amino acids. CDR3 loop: CASSIGDRGRYEQYF. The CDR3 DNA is TGTGCCAGTAGTATAGGAGACAGGGGGCGGTACGAGCAGTACTTC.

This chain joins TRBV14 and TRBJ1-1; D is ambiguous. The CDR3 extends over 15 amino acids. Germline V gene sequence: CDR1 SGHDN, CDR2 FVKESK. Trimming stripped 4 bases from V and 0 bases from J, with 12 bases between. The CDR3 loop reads CASSPFGNMNTEAFF. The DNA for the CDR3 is TGTGCCAGCAGCCCATTCGGGAATATGAACACTGAAGCTTTCTTT.

CDR3 sequence reads: CASARPGGAYEQYF. For the CDR3, the DNA is TGTGCCAGCGCCCGTCCCGGCGGGGCCTACGAGCAGTACTTC. This sequence joins TRBV28 and TRBJ2-7, with D perhaps matching TRBD2 (6 bases). The CDR3 contains 14 residues. Deletions cut 8 bases from V and 2 bases from J, with 16 bases between. Germline V gene sequence: CDR1 MDHEN, CDR2 SYDVKM.

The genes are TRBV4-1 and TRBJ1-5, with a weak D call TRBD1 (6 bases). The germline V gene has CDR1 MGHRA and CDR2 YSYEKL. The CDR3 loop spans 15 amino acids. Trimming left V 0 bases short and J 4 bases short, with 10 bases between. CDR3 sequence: CASSQDGQGNQPQHF. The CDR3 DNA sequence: TGCGCCAGCAGCCAAGATGGGCAGGGGAATCAGCCCCAGCATTTT.

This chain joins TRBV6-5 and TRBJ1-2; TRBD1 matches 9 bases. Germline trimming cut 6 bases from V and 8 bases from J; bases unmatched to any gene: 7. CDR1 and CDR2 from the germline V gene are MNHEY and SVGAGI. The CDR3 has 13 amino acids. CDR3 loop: CASSLTGGAGYTF. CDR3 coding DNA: TGTGCCAGCAGCCTTACAGGGGGCGCGGGCTACACCTTC.

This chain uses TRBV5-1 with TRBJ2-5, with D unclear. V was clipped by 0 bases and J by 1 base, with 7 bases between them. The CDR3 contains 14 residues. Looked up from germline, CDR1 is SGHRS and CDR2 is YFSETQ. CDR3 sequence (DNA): TGCGCCAGCAGCTTGGGAGTTTTCCAAGAGACCCAGTACTTC. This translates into CASSLGVFQETQYF.

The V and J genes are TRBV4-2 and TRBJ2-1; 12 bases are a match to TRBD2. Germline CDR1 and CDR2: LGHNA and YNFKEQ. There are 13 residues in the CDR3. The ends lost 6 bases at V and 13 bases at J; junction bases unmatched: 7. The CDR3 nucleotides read TGTGCCAGCAGGGGAGGACTAGCGGGGCCTCAGTTCTTC. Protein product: CASRGGLAGPQFF.

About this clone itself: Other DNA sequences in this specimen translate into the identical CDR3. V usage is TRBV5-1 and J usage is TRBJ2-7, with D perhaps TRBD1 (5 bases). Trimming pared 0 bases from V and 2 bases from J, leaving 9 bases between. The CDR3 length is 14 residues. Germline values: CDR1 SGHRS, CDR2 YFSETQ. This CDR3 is CASSLDRTPYEQYF. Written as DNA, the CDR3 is TGCGCCAGCAGCTTGGACAGGACACCCTACGAGCAGTACTTC.

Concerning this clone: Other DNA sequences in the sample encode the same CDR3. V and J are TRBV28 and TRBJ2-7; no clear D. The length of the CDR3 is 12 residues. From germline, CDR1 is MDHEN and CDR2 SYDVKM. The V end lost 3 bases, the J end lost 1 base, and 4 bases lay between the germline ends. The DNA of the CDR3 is TGTGCCAGCAGTTTTACTTCCTACGAGCAGTACTTC. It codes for CASSFTSYEQYF.